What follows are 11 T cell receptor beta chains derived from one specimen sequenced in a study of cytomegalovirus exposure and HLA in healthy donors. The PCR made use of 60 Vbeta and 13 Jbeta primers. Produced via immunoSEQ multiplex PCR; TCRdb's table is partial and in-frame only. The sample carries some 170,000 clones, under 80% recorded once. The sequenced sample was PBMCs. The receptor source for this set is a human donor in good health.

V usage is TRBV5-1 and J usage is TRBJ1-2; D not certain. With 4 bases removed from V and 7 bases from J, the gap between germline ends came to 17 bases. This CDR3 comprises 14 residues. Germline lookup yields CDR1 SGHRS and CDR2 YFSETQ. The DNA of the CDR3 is TGCGCCAGCAGCCCCGACTGGCAAGCGGGTGGCTACACCTTC. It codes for CASSPDWQAGGYTF. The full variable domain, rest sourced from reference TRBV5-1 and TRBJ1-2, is KAGVTQTPRYLIKTRGQQVTLSCSPISGHRSVSWYQQTPGQGLQFLFEYFSETQRNKGNFPGRFSGRQFSNSRSEMNVSTLELGDSALYLCASSPDWQAGGYTFGSGTRLTVV.

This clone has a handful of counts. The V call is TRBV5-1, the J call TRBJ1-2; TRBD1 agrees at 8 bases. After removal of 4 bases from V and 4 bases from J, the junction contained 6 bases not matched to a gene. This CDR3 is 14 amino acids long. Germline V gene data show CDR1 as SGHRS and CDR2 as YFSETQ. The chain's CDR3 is CASSTGGSGYGYTF. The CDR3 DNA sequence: TGCGCCAGCAGCACAGGGGGTTCGGGCTATGGCTACACCTTC. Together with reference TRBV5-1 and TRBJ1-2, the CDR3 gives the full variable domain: KAGVTQTPRYLIKTRGQQVTLSCSPISGHRSVSWYQQTPGQGLQFLFEYFSETQRNKGNFPGRFSGRQFSNSRSEMNVSTLELGDSALYLCASSTGGSGYGYTFGSGTRLTVV.

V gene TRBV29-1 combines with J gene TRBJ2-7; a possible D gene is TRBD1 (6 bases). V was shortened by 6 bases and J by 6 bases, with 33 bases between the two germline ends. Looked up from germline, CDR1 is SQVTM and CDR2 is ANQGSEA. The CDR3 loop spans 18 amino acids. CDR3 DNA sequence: TGCAGCGTCTACCCCATTGCCCCGGGACAAAGCCAGGGTGTCGAGCAGTACTTC. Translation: CSVYPIAPGQSQGVEQYF.

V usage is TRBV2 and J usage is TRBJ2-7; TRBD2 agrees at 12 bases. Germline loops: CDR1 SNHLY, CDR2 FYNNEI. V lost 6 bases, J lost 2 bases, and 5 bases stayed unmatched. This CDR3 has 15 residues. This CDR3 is CASSPGLAGPYEQYF. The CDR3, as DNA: TGTGCCAGCAGCCCGGGACTAGCGGGCCCCTACGAGCAGTACTTC.

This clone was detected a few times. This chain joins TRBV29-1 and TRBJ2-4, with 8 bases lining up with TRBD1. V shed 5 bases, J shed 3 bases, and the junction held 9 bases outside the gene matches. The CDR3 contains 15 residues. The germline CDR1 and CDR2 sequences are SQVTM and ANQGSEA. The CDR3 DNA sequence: TGCAGCGTTTCCCACAGGGGGACGGGCAAAAACATTCAGTACTTC. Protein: CSVSHRGTGKNIQYF.

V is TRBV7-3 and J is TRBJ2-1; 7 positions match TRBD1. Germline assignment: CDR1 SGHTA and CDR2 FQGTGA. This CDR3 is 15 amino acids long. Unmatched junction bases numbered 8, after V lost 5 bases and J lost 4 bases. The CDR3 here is CASSIPGTAYNEQFF. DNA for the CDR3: TGTGCCAGCAGCATTCCGGGGACAGCATACAATGAGCAGTTCTTC. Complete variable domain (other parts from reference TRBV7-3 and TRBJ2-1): GAGVSQTPSNKVTEKGKYVELRCDPISGHTALYWYRQSLGQGPEFLIYFQGTGAADDSGLPNDRFFAVRPEGSVSTLKIQRTERGDSAVYLCASSIPGTAYNEQFFGPGTRLTVL.

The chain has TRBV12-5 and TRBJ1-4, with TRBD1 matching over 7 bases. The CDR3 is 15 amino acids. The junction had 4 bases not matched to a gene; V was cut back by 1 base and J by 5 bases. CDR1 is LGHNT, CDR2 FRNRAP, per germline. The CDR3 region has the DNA TGTGCTAGTGGTTTGGCGACAGGGCGGAATGAAAAACTGTTTTTT. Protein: CASGLATGRNEKLFF.

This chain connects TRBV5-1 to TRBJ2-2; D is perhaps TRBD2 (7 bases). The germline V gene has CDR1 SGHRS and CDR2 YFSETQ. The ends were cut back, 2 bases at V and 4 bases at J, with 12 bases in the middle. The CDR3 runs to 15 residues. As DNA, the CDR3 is TGCGCCAGCAGCTTCGGGGGGCTGGGCACCGGGGAGCTGTTTTTT. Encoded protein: CASSFGGLGTGELFF.

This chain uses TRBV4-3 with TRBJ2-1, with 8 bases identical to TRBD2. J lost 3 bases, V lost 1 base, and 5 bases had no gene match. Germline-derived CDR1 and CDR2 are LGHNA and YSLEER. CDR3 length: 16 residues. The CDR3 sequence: CASSQGQRGSYNEQFF. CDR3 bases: TGCGCCAGCAGCCAAGGGCAGCGGGGGAGCTACAATGAGCAGTTCTTC.

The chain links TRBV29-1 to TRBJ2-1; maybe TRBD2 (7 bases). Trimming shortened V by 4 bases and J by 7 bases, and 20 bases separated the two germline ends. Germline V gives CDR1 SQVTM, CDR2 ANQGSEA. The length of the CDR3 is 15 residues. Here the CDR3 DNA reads TGCAGCGTTGTAGGAGCGGTCGGGGGGCTGAATGAGCAGTTCTTC. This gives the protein CSVVGAVGGLNEQFF.

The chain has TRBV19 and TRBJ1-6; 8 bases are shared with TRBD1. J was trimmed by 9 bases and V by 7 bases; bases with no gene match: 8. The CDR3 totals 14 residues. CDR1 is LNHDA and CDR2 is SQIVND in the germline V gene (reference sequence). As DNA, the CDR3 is TGTGCCAGTACCAATATCAGGGGGCGTTCACCCCTCCACTTT. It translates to CASTNIRGRSPLHF.